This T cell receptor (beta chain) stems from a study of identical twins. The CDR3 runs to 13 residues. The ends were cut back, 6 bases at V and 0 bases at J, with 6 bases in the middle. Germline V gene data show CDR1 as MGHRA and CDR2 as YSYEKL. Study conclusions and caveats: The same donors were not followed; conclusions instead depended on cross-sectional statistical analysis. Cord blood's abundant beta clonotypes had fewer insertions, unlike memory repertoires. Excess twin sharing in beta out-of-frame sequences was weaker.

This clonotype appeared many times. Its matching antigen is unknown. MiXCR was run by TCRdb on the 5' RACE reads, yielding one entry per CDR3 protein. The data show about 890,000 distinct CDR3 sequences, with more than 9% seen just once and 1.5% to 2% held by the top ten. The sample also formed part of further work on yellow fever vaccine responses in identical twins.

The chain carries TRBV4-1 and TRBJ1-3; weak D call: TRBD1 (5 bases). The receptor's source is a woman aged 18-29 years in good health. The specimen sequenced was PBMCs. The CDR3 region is CASSGGSGNTIYF. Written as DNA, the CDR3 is TGCGCCAGCAGTGGGGGCTCTGGAAACACCATATATTTT.